The 25 T cell receptor beta chains given below trace back to one sample, sequenced in a study of cytomegalovirus exposure and HLA in healthy donors. The PCR contained 60 Vbeta and 13 Jbeta primers. The protocol was immunoSEQ multiplex PCR, while the TCRdb copy is restricted to in-frame clones and leaves out a portion. The sample records 150,000 to 200,000 clones, just over 75% being singletons. Sequencing used PBMCs. All receptors derive from a woman younger than 45 in good health and CMV-seropositive.

A single count supports this clone. The chain couples TRBV21-1 to TRBJ2-7; no DNA check was done on the table's D call, TRBD2. TRBV21-1 is a known pseudogene. The CDR3 sequence is 15 residues long. The chain's CDR3 is CASSKLAGETYEQYF. CDR3 nucleotide sequence: TGTGCCAGCAGCAAACTAGCGGGAGAGACCTACGAGCAGTACTTC.

The rearrangement joins TRBV5-1 to TRBJ2-7; tentatively, D is TRBD2 (5 bases). Trimming took off 4 bases at V and 0 bases at J, with 11 bases between the two ends. The CDR3 runs to 14 residues. Germline V gives CDR1 SGHRS, CDR2 YFSETQ. The CDR3 sequence is CASSRGEVSYEQYF. The CDR3 DNA reads as TGCGCCAGCAGCCGGGGTGAAGTCTCCTACGAGCAGTACTTC.

The chain combines TRBV6-6 with TRBJ2-7, with a weak D call TRBD2 (5 bases). CDR1 is MNHNY and CDR2 is SVGAGI in the germline V gene (reference sequence). The CDR3 spans 13 residues. Trimming stripped 5 bases from V and 6 bases from J, with 14 bases between. CDR3 coding DNA: TGTGCCAGCAGTGTAACTAGTTTAGGCGAGCAGTACTTC. Residues: CASSVTSLGEQYF.

The chain joins TRBV5-1 to TRBJ2-3; 8 nucleotides line up with TRBD1. Per the germline V gene, CDR1 is SGHRS and CDR2 is YFSETQ. The CDR3 runs 15 residues. V dropped 4 bases and J dropped 4; count of bases not matched to a gene: 8. CDR3: CASSGDRTGPDTQYF. The DNA for the CDR3 is TGCGCCAGCAGCGGGGACAGGACAGGCCCAGATACGCAGTATTTT.

The chain has TRBV5-1 and TRBJ2-3; TRBD2 is a possible D gene (6 bases). CDR1 SGHRS and CDR2 YFSETQ come from the germline V gene. The V gene lost 4 bases and the J gene lost 6 bases, with 15 bases spanning the gap. This CDR3 spans 14 amino acids. Here the CDR3 reads CASSPGGRLDTQYF. CDR3 bases: TGCGCCAGCAGCCCCGGAGGGCGCCTGGATACGCAGTATTTT.

The V gene is TRBV6-6, the J gene TRBJ2-6; D ambiguous. The CDR3 spans 14 residues. With 6 bases removed from V and 0 bases from J, the gap between germline ends came to 6 bases. Germline V gene lookup returns CDR1 MNHNY and CDR2 SVGAGI (reference sequence). CDR3 in DNA: TGTGCCAGCAGCCGAGACTCTGGGGCCAACGTCCTGACTTTC. The encoded protein is CASSRDSGANVLTF.

The chain employs TRBV7-2 and TRBJ2-1; D may be TRBD2 (6 bases). The V end was cut by 5 bases, the J end by 3 bases, with 11 bases between. This CDR3 region has 14 residues. Germline CDR1 SGHTA, CDR2 FQGNSA. The CDR3 region has the DNA TGTGCCAGCAGCCGTGGGACTGACTACAATGAGCAGTTCTTC. This sequence encodes CASSRGTDYNEQFF.

This clone was counted only a few times. The rearrangement links TRBV5-6 to TRBJ2-1; perhaps TRBD2 as D (5 bases). The length of the CDR3 is 14 residues. V lost 4 bases and J lost 0, with 8 bases in between. Germline assignment: CDR1 SGHDT and CDR2 YYEEEE. In nucleotides, the CDR3 is TGTGCCAGCAGCCCGGAGGACTCCTACAATGAGCAGTTCTTC. Translating it yields CASSPEDSYNEQFF.

The chain couples TRBV2 to TRBJ2-3; possibly TRBD2 for D (6 bases). Germline V CDR1 and CDR2: SNHLY, FYNNEI. Trimming pared 10 bases from V and 0 bases from J, leaving 20 bases between. CDR3 length: 16 amino acids. DNA for the CDR3: TGTGCCACCACTAGGAGGGGTATCGCTAGCACAGATACGCAGTATTTT. Amino acids: CATTRRGIASTDTQYF.

This clone is a singleton in its sample. The CDR3 reads CASSEDSSSYNEQFF. In DNA form, the CDR3 reads TGTGCCAGCAGTGAGGACTCGAGCTCCTACAATGAGCAGTTCTTC. V usage is TRBV2 and J usage is TRBJ2-1; TRBD2 might be the D (5 bases). This CDR3 region has 15 residues. CDR1 and CDR2 (germline): SNHLY, FYNNEI. Trimming removed 3 bases at V and 0 bases at J, with 9 bases between. Full variable domain (outside the CDR3, taken from reference TRBV2 and TRBJ2-1): EPEVTQTPSHQVTQMGQEVILRCVPISNHLYFYWYRQILGQKVEFLVSFYNNEISEKSEIFDDQFSVERPDGSNFTLKIRSTKLEDSAMYFCASSEDSSSYNEQFFGPGTRLTVL.

V is TRBV29-1 and J is TRBJ2-2; TRBD2 aligns across 12 bases. With V trimmed by 4 bases and J by 6 bases, 3 bases remained unmatched. The germline CDR1 and CDR2 sequences are SQVTM and ANQGSEA. This CDR3 spans 14 amino acids. CDR3: CSVATSGSPGELFF. CDR3 sequence (DNA): TGCAGCGTTGCGACTAGCGGGAGCCCCGGGGAGCTGTTTTTT.

The rearrangement links TRBV7-2 to TRBJ2-5; 7 bases line up with TRBD1. Per the germline V gene, CDR1 is SGHTA and CDR2 is FQGNSA. Unmatched junction bases numbered 4, after V lost 1 base and J lost 2 bases. CDR3 length equals 15 residues. The CDR3, as DNA: TGTGCCAGCAGCTTAGGGTGGGGACAGCAAGAGACCCAGTACTTC. It encodes CASSLGWGQQETQYF.

The gene calls are TRBV5-1 and TRBJ1-3; TRBD1 agrees at 9 bases. Germline V gene sequence: CDR1 SGHRS, CDR2 YFSETQ. After removal of 5 bases from V and 2 bases from J, the junction contained 5 bases not matched to a gene. The CDR3 runs to 15 residues. The CDR3 coding sequence is TGCGCCAGCAGTCGGACAGGGGACACTGGAAACACCATATATTTT. It is translated as CASSRTGDTGNTIYF.

CDR3 sequence (DNA): TGTGCCAGCAGTTACGGAGGGTACTCTGGGGCCAACGTCCTGACTTTC. This sequence encodes CASSYGGYSGANVLTF. The chain joins TRBV6-6 to TRBJ2-6, with a possible D match to TRBD2 (6 bases). V lost 2 bases and J 0 bases, leaving 8 bases between the germline ends. From germline, CDR1 is MNHNY and CDR2 SVGAGI (reference sequence). The CDR3 loop spans 16 amino acids.

DNA of the CDR3: TGTGCCAGCAGTGATCACAATCAGCCCCAGCATTTT. Translated: CASSDHNQPQHF. The V and J genes are TRBV6-1 and TRBJ1-5; unclear D gene. This CDR3 region has 12 residues. CDR1 MNHNS and CDR2 SASEGT come from the germline V gene. V was trimmed by 3 bases and J by 3 bases, leaving 3 bases between them.

The gene calls are TRBV5-6 and TRBJ1-2, with D possibly being TRBD1 (5 bases). The V and J ends lost 4 bases and 8 bases respectively, with 18 bases between them. The CDR3 is made up of 14 amino acids. Germline CDR1 is SGHDT and CDR2 is YYEEEE. This chain's CDR3 is CASSPGQTLGGYTF. The CDR3 bases are TGTGCCAGCAGCCCTGGACAAACCCTAGGCGGCTACACCTTC.

The V gene is TRBV21-1, the J gene TRBJ2-7; TRBD2 is the table's D call and was not checked against the DNA. TRBV21-1 is termed a pseudogene. CDR3 length: 19 amino acids. The CDR3 spells CASSKDGGARTSVNYEQYF. The CDR3 bases are TGTGCCAGCAGCAAAGATGGGGGGGCACGGACTAGCGTCAACTACGAGCAGTACTTC.

The V and J genes are TRBV7-8 and TRBJ2-2; possible D gene TRBD1, 5 bases. The CDR3 covers 18 residues. V dropped 0 bases and J dropped 0 bases, with 14 bases sitting between them. Germline V gene lookup returns CDR1 SGHVS and CDR2 FQNEAQ. The CDR3 sequence is CASSLAPDSPTNTGELFF. The CDR3 bases are TGTGCCAGCAGCTTAGCCCCCGACAGCCCAACGAACACCGGGGAGCTGTTTTTT. The variable domain in full, completed from reference TRBV7-8 and TRBJ2-2, reads GAGVSQSPRYKVAKRGQDVALRCDPISGHVSLFWYQQALGQGPEFLTYFQNEAQLDKSGLPSDRFFAERPEGSVSTLKIQRTQQEDSAVYLCASSLAPDSPTNTGELFFGEGSRLTVL.

This chain uses TRBV4-2 with TRBJ2-1, with TRBD2 identical over 8 bases. V shed 1 base, J shed 10 bases, and the junction held 6 bases outside the gene matches. The CDR3 contains 14 residues. CDR1 LGHNA and CDR2 YNFKEQ come from the germline V gene. The CDR3 region has the DNA TGTGCCAGCAGCCAAGCCACTAGCGGAGGGGAGCAGTTCTTC. This gives the protein CASSQATSGGEQFF.

V gene TRBV30 combines with J gene TRBJ1-2; D is undetermined. CDR3 length equals 14 residues. The V gene lost 0 bases and the J gene lost 8 bases, with 16 bases spanning the gap. CDR1 GTSNPN and CDR2 SVGIG come from the germline V gene (reference sequence). The CDR3 DNA follows: TGTGCCTGGAGTGTACTGGCTCAGGTCAGCGGCTACACCTTC. Protein product: CAWSVLAQVSGYTF.

This chain links TRBV5-4 with TRBJ2-7; 7 positions agree with TRBD2. The length of the CDR3 is 16 residues. V shed 1 base, J shed 5 bases, and the junction held 12 bases outside the gene matches. Germline CDR1 reads SGHNT; CDR2 reads YYREEE (reference sequence). CDR3 sequence (DNA): TGTGCCAGCAGCTTGAAGGGAGCGGGAATTAGTCACGAGCAGTACTTC. Encoded protein: CASSLKGAGISHEQYF.

The V call is TRBV12-2, the J call TRBJ2-5; the table's D call, TRBD2, has no DNA check behind it. TRBV12-2 is classified as a pseudogene. The CDR3 has 16 amino acids. The CDR3: CASRNGLAGGGETQYF. DNA for the CDR3: TGTGCAAGTCGAAACGGACTAGCGGGAGGAGGAGAGACCCAGTACTTC.

The CDR3 spells CASSPGTSGVWYEQYF. The CDR3 nucleotides are TGTGCCAGCAGCCCCGGGACTAGCGGGGTCTGGTACGAGCAGTACTTC. The V and J genes are TRBV27 and TRBJ2-7; the match to TRBD2 covers 13 bases. V shed 6 bases and J 4 bases; nucleotides not matched to a gene: 9. This CDR3 is built from 16 residues. Per the germline V gene, CDR1 is MNHEY and CDR2 is SMNVEV (reference sequence).

This chain's CDR3 is CASSLSRQGKNYEQYF. The DNA of the CDR3 is TGTGCCAGCAGTTTAAGTCGTCAGGGAAAAAACTACGAGCAGTACTTC. The gene calls are TRBV27 and TRBJ2-7; maybe TRBD1 (5 bases). This CDR3 contains 16 residues. Germline-derived CDR1 and CDR2 are MNHEY and SMNVEV (reference sequence). V lost 2 bases, J lost 3 bases, and 17 bases lay in between.

The V gene is TRBV29-1, the J gene TRBJ2-7; D not certain. The CDR3 contains 10 residues. CDR1 is SQVTM, CDR2 ANQGSEA, per germline. Trimming removed 4 bases at V and 7 bases at J, with 8 bases between. The chain's CDR3 is CSVGSHEQYF. The CDR3 nucleotides read TGCAGCGTTGGCTCACATGAGCAGTACTTC.